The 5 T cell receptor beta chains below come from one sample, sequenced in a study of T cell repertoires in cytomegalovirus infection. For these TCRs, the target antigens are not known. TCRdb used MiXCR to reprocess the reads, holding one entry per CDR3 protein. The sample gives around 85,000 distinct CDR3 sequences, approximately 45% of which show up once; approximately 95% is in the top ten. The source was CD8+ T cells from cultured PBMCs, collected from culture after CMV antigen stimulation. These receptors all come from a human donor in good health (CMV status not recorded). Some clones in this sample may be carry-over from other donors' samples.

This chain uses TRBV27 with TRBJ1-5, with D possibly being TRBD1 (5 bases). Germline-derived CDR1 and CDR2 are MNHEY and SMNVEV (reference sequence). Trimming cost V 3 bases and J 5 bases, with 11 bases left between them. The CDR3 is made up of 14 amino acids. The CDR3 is CASSFTGPDQPQHF. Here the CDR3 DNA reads TGTGCCAGCAGTTTCACGGGGCCGGATCAGCCCCAGCATTTT.

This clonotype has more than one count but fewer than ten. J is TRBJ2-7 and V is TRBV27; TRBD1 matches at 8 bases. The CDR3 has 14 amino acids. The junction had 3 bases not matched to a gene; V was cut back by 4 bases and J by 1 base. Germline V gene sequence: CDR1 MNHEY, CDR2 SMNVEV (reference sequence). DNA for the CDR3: TGTGCCAGCAGTTGGGACAGGTTATCCTACGAGCAGTACTTC. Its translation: CASSWDRLSYEQYF.

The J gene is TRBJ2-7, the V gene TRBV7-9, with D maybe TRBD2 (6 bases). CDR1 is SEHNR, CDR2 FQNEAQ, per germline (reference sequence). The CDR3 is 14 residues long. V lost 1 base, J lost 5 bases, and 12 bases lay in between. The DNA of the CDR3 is TGTGCCAGCAGCTTAGGGTCGCGGAGGGACGAGCAGTACTTC. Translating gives CASSLGSRRDEQYF.

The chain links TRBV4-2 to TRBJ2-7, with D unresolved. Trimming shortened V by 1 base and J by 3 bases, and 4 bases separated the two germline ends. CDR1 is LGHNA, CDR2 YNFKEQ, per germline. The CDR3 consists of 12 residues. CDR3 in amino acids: CASSQVGYEQYF. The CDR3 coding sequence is TGTGCCAGCAGCCAAGTAGGCTACGAGCAGTACTTC.

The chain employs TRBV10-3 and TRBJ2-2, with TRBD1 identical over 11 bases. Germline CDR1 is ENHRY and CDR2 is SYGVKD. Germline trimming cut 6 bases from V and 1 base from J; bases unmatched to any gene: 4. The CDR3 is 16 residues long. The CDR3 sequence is CAIRDRGPKNTGELFF. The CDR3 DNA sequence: TGTGCCATCAGGGACAGGGGGCCCAAGAACACCGGGGAGCTGTTTTTT.